These 19 T cell receptor beta chains share one sample of origin, sequenced in a study of graft-versus-host responses after intestinal transplantation. Here immunoSEQ multiplex PCR was the method, and the copy in TCRdb shows in-frame clones only, minus some. The sample includes about 100,000 clones, approximately 88% of them seen just once. No antigen is known for these receptors. The sequences come from unstimulated CD4+ T cells sorted from spleen or lymph node cells, collected before transplant. The receptors derive from a human donor who was the organ donor for an intestinal transplant.

The CDR3 region has the DNA TGTGCCAACCACGAAGCTGGCGTCGGTGGCTACACCTTC. It specifies CANHEAGVGGYTF. The chain recombines TRBV2 with TRBJ1-2; D unclear. The CDR3 runs 13 residues. Germline values: CDR1 SNHLY, CDR2 FYNNEI. The V end was cut by 10 bases, the J end by 7 bases, with 19 bases between.

V usage is TRBV18 and J usage is TRBJ1-6; 8 bases fit TRBD1. Trimming at V came to 5 bases and at J to 8 bases, leaving 8 bases not matched to a gene. The CDR3 totals 15 residues. CDR1 KGHSH and CDR2 LQKENI come from the germline V gene. The CDR3 reads CASSTQDRADSPLHF. The CDR3 coding sequence is TGTGCCAGCTCAACGCAGGACAGGGCTGATTCACCCCTCCACTTT.

This rearrangement joins TRBV18 to TRBJ2-1, with 7 positions matching TRBD1. The CDR3 consists of 16 residues. CDR1 and CDR2 (germline): KGHSH, LQKENI. After removal of 6 bases from V and 0 bases from J, the junction contained 8 bases not matched to a gene. This CDR3 is CASSLRTGASYNEQFF. In DNA form, the CDR3 reads TGTGCCAGCTCCCTGAGGACAGGAGCCTCCTACAATGAGCAGTTCTTC.

The chain combines TRBV29-1 with TRBJ1-3; the match to TRBD1 covers 7 bases. There are 13 residues in the CDR3. CDR1 is SQVTM, CDR2 ANQGSEA, per germline. The V segment lost 6 bases and the J segment 0 bases; nucleotides outside the gene matches: 2. CDR3 sequence reads: CSVGQASGNTIYF. The CDR3 bases are TGCAGCGTAGGACAGGCCTCTGGAAACACCATATATTTT.

This chain joins TRBV19 and TRBJ2-6, with D perhaps matching TRBD2 (5 bases). V was shortened by 5 bases and J by 2 bases, with 10 bases between the two germline ends. The CDR3 runs 15 residues. CDR1 LNHDA and CDR2 SQIVND come from the germline V gene (reference sequence). The CDR3 DNA sequence: TGTGCCAGTAGTCCGTCGGGGACTGGGGCCAACGTCCTGACTTTC. As protein: CASSPSGTGANVLTF.

The chain joins TRBV7-6 to TRBJ2-5; 7 bases align to TRBD1. The end of the DNA is better explained by TRBJ2-7, so the J call may be wrong. CDR3 size: 14 residues. CDR1 SGHVS and CDR2 FNYEAQ come from the germline V gene. The CDR3 region is CASSSRTGRDEQYF. For the CDR3, the DNA is TGTGCCAGCAGCTCTAGGACAGGAAGGGACGAGCAGTACTTC.

This clone occurred once. CDR3 sequence (DNA): TGCAGCGTGCTCATCAAAGAAGCTTTCTTT. Its translation is CSVLIKEAFF. The chain is built from TRBV29-1 and TRBJ1-1, with D hard to call. The CDR3 consists of 10 residues. The germline V gene has CDR1 SQVTM and CDR2 ANQGSEA. V lost 6 bases, J lost 8 bases, and 10 bases lay in between.

The chain employs TRBV7-3 and TRBJ1-4; D is ambiguous. Germline loops: CDR1 SGHTA, CDR2 FQGTGA. V lost 6 bases and J lost 0, with 11 bases in between. This CDR3 has 15 amino acids. As DNA, the CDR3 is TGTGCCAGCAGATTCCGGGCGGCAACTAATGAAAAACTGTTTTTT. This sequence encodes CASRFRAATNEKLFF. The entire variable domain, with the rest obtained from reference TRBV7-3 and TRBJ1-4, is as follows: GAGVSQTPSNKVTEKGKYVELRCDPISGHTALYWYRQSLGQGPEFLIYFQGTGAADDSGLPNDRFFAVRPEGSVSTLKIQRTERGDSAVYLCASRFRAATNEKLFFGSGTQLSVL.

V and J are TRBV6-5 and TRBJ2-5, with a tentative D call TRBD1 (6 bases). V dropped 5 bases and J dropped 1 base, with 11 bases sitting between them. The CDR3 runs 14 residues. The germline CDR1 and CDR2 sequences are MNHEY and SVGAGI. In nucleotides, the CDR3 is TGTGCCAGCAGTATACGGACAGCCCAAGAGACCCAGTACTTC. Residues: CASSIRTAQETQYF.

This chain joins TRBV9 and TRBJ2-1, with 9 bases fitting TRBD2. The CDR3 is 15 residues long. The V gene's germline CDR1 is SGDLS and CDR2 YYNGEE. V shed 0 bases, J shed 6 bases, and the junction held 4 bases outside the gene matches. CDR3 in amino acids: CASSVGGGRANEQFF. In nucleotides, the CDR3 is TGTGCCAGCAGCGTAGGGGGCGGGAGGGCCAATGAGCAGTTCTTC.

V gene TRBV6-1 combines with J gene TRBJ2-7, with 9 bases lining up with TRBD1. This CDR3 has 14 amino acids. V shed 6 bases, J shed 2 bases, and the junction held 5 bases outside the gene matches. Germline loops: CDR1 MNHNS, CDR2 SASEGT. The CDR3 bases are TGTGCCAGCAGGACAGGGGGATCAACCTACGAGCAGTACTTC. Its protein product is CASRTGGSTYEQYF.

The chain recombines TRBV28 with TRBJ1-4, with D unclear. This CDR3 is built from 14 residues. Germline lookup yields CDR1 MDHEN and CDR2 SYDVKM. V dropped 10 bases and J dropped 9 bases, with 21 bases sitting between them. The CDR3 DNA reads TGTGCCATCGGTTCGGGGTACACGCCTCAAAAACTGTTTTTT. It yields the protein CAIGSGYTPQKLFF.

The chain uses TRBV7-9 and TRBJ2-5; unclear D gene. The V end was cut by 1 base, the J end by 3 bases, with 6 bases between. Germline values: CDR1 SEHNR, CDR2 FQNEAQ (reference sequence). This CDR3 has 13 amino acids. The CDR3 sequence is CASSLGQKETQYF. CDR3 DNA: TGTGCCAGCAGCTTAGGCCAGAAAGAGACCCAGTACTTC.

The V gene is TRBV29-1, the J gene TRBJ1-2, with 9 bases identical to TRBD1. CDR1 and CDR2 from the germline V gene are SQVTM and ANQGSEA. The CDR3 runs to 13 residues. V was pared by 6 bases and J by 0 bases, with 2 bases of the junction left unmatched. CDR3 DNA: TGCAGCGTGGGGACAGGGACTAACTATGGCTACACCTTC. Translated: CSVGTGTNYGYTF.

The V gene is TRBV25-1, the J gene TRBJ2-5, with TRBD1 identical over 8 bases. Trimming cost V 2 bases and J 5 bases; bases outside gene matches: 7. Germline lookup yields CDR1 MGHDK and CDR2 SYGVNS. CDR3 length: 15 residues. The CDR3 bases are TGTGCCAGCAGTGAAGGGCAGGGGGCAGGGGAGACCCAGTACTTC. It yields the protein CASSEGQGAGETQYF.

V usage is TRBV6-5 and J usage is TRBJ2-1, with 7 bases lining up with TRBD1. This CDR3 is built from 15 residues. The germline V gene encodes CDR1 MNHEY and CDR2 SVGAGI. V was clipped by 5 bases and J by 3 bases; unmatched bases: 7. CDR3 loop: CASSHRTGYYNEQFF. The DNA of the CDR3 is TGTGCCAGCAGTCACCGGACAGGCTACTACAATGAGCAGTTCTTC.

The V gene is TRBV5-1, the J gene TRBJ2-2; D may match TRBD1 or TRBD2 (5 bases each). The CDR3 is made up of 16 amino acids. CDR1 and CDR2 from the germline V gene are SGHRS and YFSETQ. V was trimmed by 1 base and J by 2 bases, leaving 12 bases between them. In DNA, the CDR3 is TGCGCCAGCAGCTTGTCCTGGGGGACCAACACCGGGGAGCTGTTTTTT. It codes for CASSLSWGTNTGELFF.

The DNA of the CDR3 is TGTGCCAGTAGTATGGCCCGCACAGATACGCAGTATTTT. Its protein product is CASSMARTDTQYF. The chain is built from TRBV19 and TRBJ2-3; D not resolved. V dropped 3 bases and J dropped 1 base, with 5 bases sitting between them. Germline V gene sequence: CDR1 LNHDA, CDR2 SQIVND (reference sequence). There are 13 residues in the CDR3.

This chain uses TRBV7-9 with TRBJ2-7; tentatively, D is TRBD1 (5 bases). V was trimmed by 4 bases and J by 4 bases, leaving 17 bases between them. The CDR3 runs to 15 residues. Germline CDR1 is SEHNR and CDR2 is FQNEAQ (reference sequence). In DNA, the CDR3 is TGTGCCAGCAGCTCGGACGATGGGGCGCGGTACGAGCAGTACTTC. Its protein product is CASSSDDGARYEQYF.